These T cell receptor beta chains were read from a single sample in a study of T cell responses to AZD1222 COVID-19 vaccine. Sequenced by immunoSEQ multiplex PCR; TCRdb stores in-frame clones only, minus some. The table records 150,000 or so clones, 85% to 95% of them present only once. This sample comprised peripheral blood, obtained on day 0 of AZD1222 vaccination. The receptors were sampled from an adult in good health. Each CDR3 is given with its conserved first and last residue. The D gene is left open where the match is weak.

j_gene	d_gene	v_gene	CDR3aa
TRBJ1-1	.	TRBV11-2	CASSLGQGRDTEAFF
TRBJ1-5	TRBD1	TRBV18	CASSAQGANQPQHF
TRBJ1-1	.	TRBV7-9	CASSSIQGTSAFF
TRBJ2-2	.	TRBV29-1	CSVVVGAGTGELFF
TRBJ1-5	.	TRBV19	CASSRKGGQPQHF
TRBJ1-2	.	TRBV10-2	CASSEGEGNYGYTF
TRBJ1-6	.	TRBV28	CASSLPDGGDLNSPLHF
TRBJ2-7	TRBD1	TRBV5-6	CASSPTGGSYEQYF
TRBJ2-1	.	TRBV27	CASSFWGNEQFF
TRBJ2-3	TRBD2	TRBV5-1	CATNSGGAGGDTQYF
TRBJ2-1	.	TRBV9	CASSPITRFPYNEQFF
TRBJ1-4	TRBD1	TRBV3-1/TRBV3-2	CASSQGSGQGYEKLFF
TRBJ1-2	TRBD1	TRBV18	CASSEGQANYGYTF
TRBJ1-2	TRBD1	TRBV11-2	CASSLGEGQGDPWGYGYTF
TRBJ1-1	TRBD1	TRBV30	CAWSPRQGRPPVYAFF
TRBJ1-1	TRBD1	TRBV2	CASSERIGTEVFEAFF
TRBJ1-2	.	TRBV30	CAWNRESAANLYTF
TRBJ2-3	.	TRBV6-4	CASRGDTSTDTQYF
TRBJ2-1	TRBD2	TRBV28	CASSFRGGSNEQFF
TRBJ1-3	.	TRBV18	CASSGKAGVNTIYF
TRBJ1-1	.	TRBV4-1	CASSQDQRGYTEAFF
TRBJ1-4	.	TRBV12-5	CASGLVPPEKLFF
TRBJ2-1	TRBD2	TRBV7-3	CASSEGTSGISEQFF
TRBJ1-1	.	TRBV6-5	CASSKLQGPEAFF
TRBJ1-1	TRBD1	TRBV5-1	CASSPRQGLNTEAFF
TRBJ2-3	TRBD2	TRBV4-2	CASSQDLTSGRPGTDTQYF
TRBJ2-7	.	TRBV15	CATSRDAESSYEQYF
TRBJ1-1	TRBD1	TRBV5-1	CASGQGENTEAFF
TRBJ1-4	.	TRBV28	CASSNPSPGKREKLFF
TRBJ1-4	.	TRBV20-1	CSASGRTGEKLFF
TRBJ1-4	.	TRBV29-1	CSALATNEKLFF
TRBJ2-6	.	TRBV7-9	CASSLDGAGANVLTF
TRBJ1-5	.	TRBV2	CASSEPDRPNQPQHF
TRBJ1-3	TRBD1	TRBV15	CATSRLGGYGNTIYF
TRBJ2-7	.	TRBV7-9	CASSLGDLNYEQYF
TRBJ1-2	TRBD1	TRBV5-6	CASQGQGDKGYTF
TRBJ2-7	.	TRBV20-1	CSAQSVGEQYF
TRBJ2-7	TRBD2	TRBV3-1/TRBV3-2	CASSLGTSGGARMTYEQYF
TRBJ2-7	TRBD1	TRBV5-1	CASSLEPGQGLYEQYF
TRBJ1-1	TRBD1	TRBV7-9	CASSSPTGGTEAFF
TRBJ1-5	.	TRBV10-3	CAISEGDSNQPQHF
TRBJ1-5	.	TRBV3-1/TRBV3-2	CASSQVLDQPQHF
TRBJ1-3	.	TRBV9	CASSPWTVSGNTIYF
TRBJ2-5	.	TRBV9	CASSVHAQETQYF
TRBJ1-4	TRBD1	TRBV6-5	CASSPQGGSEKLFF